The rows below give T cell receptor beta chains drawn from one sample of a study of shared clonotypes between healthy human individuals. Some clones are missing from TCRdb's copy, which holds only in-frame ones; the method was immunoSEQ multiplex PCR. The sample consists of millions of clones, just under 95% of them appearing once. Material for sequencing was naive CD8+ T cells sorted from blood. The receptor set was obtained from a man aged 18 to 30 in good health. Each CDR3 is given with its conserved first and last residue. The D gene is left open where the match is weak. The size entry is marked missing in some rows and otherwise reads once, few, many or a size class.

D,J,length,size,V,CDR3,DNA
TRBD2,TRBJ2-5,15,.,TRBV2,CASSELGGGGETQYF,TGTGCCAGCAGTGAATTGGGCGGGGGAGGAGAGACCCAGTACTTC
.,TRBJ2-7,13,.,TRBV6-1,CASSPRVGYEQYF,TGTGCCAGCAGCCCCAGGGTAGGATACGAGCAGTACTTC
.,TRBJ2-1,16,.,TRBV19,CASSIGPGGPYNEQFF,TGTGCCAGTAGTATTGGGCCAGGCGGACCGTACAATGAGCAGTTCTTC
.,TRBJ1-1,17,.,TRBV25-1,CASSEWSDTRTGHEAFF,TGTGCCAGCAGTGAATGGTCCGACACACGCACGGGACATGAAGCTTTCTTT
TRBD1,TRBJ1-5,14,.,TRBV4-1,CASSERQGWQPQHF,TGCGCCAGCAGCGAACGACAGGGCTGGCAGCCCCAGCATTTT
.,TRBJ2-5,12,.,TRBV7-9,CASRGAGETQYF,TGTGCCAGCAGAGGGGCGGGGGAGACCCAGTACTTC
.,TRBJ2-4,18,.,TRBV7-2,CASSLGWEQEPIKNIQYF,TGTGCCAGCAGCCTAGGGTGGGAACAGGAGCCGATCAAAAACATTCAGTACTTC
.,TRBJ1-1,15,.,TRBV7-6,CASREGRSPDTEAFF,TGTGCCAGCAGAGAGGGGAGGAGCCCGGACACTGAAGCTTTCTTT
.,TRBJ2-7,15,once,TRBV6-1,CASSEANGESYEQYF,TGTGCCAGCAGTGAAGCCAATGGGGAGTCCTACGAGCAGTACTTC
.,TRBJ1-1,14,.,TRBV7-2,CASSPWVGNTEAFF,TGTGCCAGCAGCCCCTGGGTTGGGAACACTGAAGCTTTCTTT
TRBD2,TRBJ2-1,14,.,TRBV7-9,CASSFGLVWYEQFF,TGTGCCAGCAGCTTCGGACTAGTTTGGTATGAGCAGTTCTTC
.,TRBJ1-2,16,once,TRBV7-9,CASSLASAGPLYGYTF,TGTGCCAGCAGCTTAGCGTCGGCAGGGCCGCTCTATGGCTACACCTTC
.,TRBJ2-1,16,.,TRBV29-1,CSVEDDGDRSYNEQFF,TGCAGCGTTGAAGATGATGGGGACCGTTCCTACAATGAGCAGTTCTTC
.,TRBJ1-6,16,.,TRBV19,CASTERREIYNSPLHF,TGTGCCAGTACCGAGCGAAGGGAGATCTATAATTCACCCCTCCACTTT
TRBD1,TRBJ2-1,14,once,TRBV30,CAVTRTGDFHEQFF,TGTGCCGTAACTCGGACAGGGGATTTTCATGAGCAGTTCTTC
TRBD1,TRBJ1-2,13,.,TRBV27,CASRYTGENGYTF,TGTGCCAGCAGATATACAGGGGAGAATGGCTACACCTTC
.,TRBJ1-6,14,.,TRBV15,CATSRAGENSPLHF,TGTGCCACCAGCAGAGCAGGGGAAAACTCACCCCTCCACTTT
.,TRBJ1-1,14,.,TRBV9,CASSPPRGDTEAFF,TGTGCCAGCAGCCCTCCGCGGGGGGACACTGAAGCTTTCTTT
.,TRBJ2-5,13,.,TRBV11-2,CASSLAPGETQYF,TGTGCCAGCAGCTTAGCGCCTGGAGAGACCCAGTACTTC
.,TRBJ1-1,12,.,TRBV5-6,CASSSMETEAFF,TGTGCCAGCAGCTCAATGGAGACTGAAGCTTTCTTT
TRBD1,TRBJ2-2,15,.,TRBV2,CASTWDRTNTGELFF,TGTGCCAGCACCTGGGACAGGACGAACACCGGGGAGCTGTTTTTT
TRBD2,TRBJ2-5,14,.,TRBV5-5,CASSSGLAGAPRYF,TGTGCCAGCAGCTCGGGACTAGCGGGGGCCCCTAGGTACTTC
.,TRBJ1-6,14,.,TRBV7-9,CASSLVAGDSPLHF,TGTGCCAGCAGCTTAGTGGCAGGTGATTCACCCCTCCACTTT
TRBD1,TRBJ1-2,16,.,TRBV19,CASSSLGTDGDYGYTF,TGTGCCAGTAGTTCTTTGGGGACAGATGGGGACTATGGCTACACCTTC
TRBD2,TRBJ2-5,14,.,TRBV4-1,CASSQVGTSGTQYF,TGCGCCAGCAGCCAAGTGGGGACTAGCGGGACCCAGTACTTC
.,TRBJ2-1,14,.,TRBV2,CASSVRGSYNEQFF,TGTGCCAGCAGTGTCAGGGGCTCCTACAATGAGCAGTTCTTC
.,TRBJ1-2,12,.,TRBV28,CASGIRFDGYTF,TGTGCCAGCGGGATAAGGTTTGATGGCTACACCTTC
TRBD1,TRBJ1-1,15,.,TRBV6-6,CASSQPGTGYTEAFF,TGTGCCAGCAGTCAACCCGGGACAGGGTACACTGAAGCTTTCTTT
.,TRBJ2-7,15,.,TRBV5-1,CASSPGMGLLYEQYF,TGCGCCAGCAGCCCGGGGATGGGACTGTTATACGAGCAGTACTTC
.,TRBJ1-2,13,.,TRBV5-6,CASSLAGGLGYTF,TGTGCCAGCAGCTTGGCCGGGGGGCTCGGCTACACCTTC
.,TRBJ1-2,13,.,TRBV10-1,CASSEAEAYGYTF,TGCGCCAGCAGTGAGGCAGAGGCCTATGGCTACACCTTC
.,TRBJ1-1,15,.,TRBV4-1,CASSQQTGQNTEAFF,TGCGCCAGCAGCCAACAAACGGGGCAGAACACTGAAGCTTTCTTT
.,TRBJ2-7,14,few,TRBV6-6,CASSYPGANYEQYF,TGTGCCAGCAGTTACCCCGGGGCTAATTACGAGCAGTACTTC
.,TRBJ1-3,14,once,TRBV10-3,CAIEPESSGNTIYF,TGTGCCATCGAGCCGGAGAGCTCTGGAAACACCATATATTTT
TRBD2,TRBJ2-7,15,.,TRBV4-1,CASSQAPGLVYEQYF,TGCGCCAGCAGCCAAGCCCCGGGACTAGTATACGAGCAGTACTTC
.,TRBJ1-2,12,once,TRBV7-9,CASSFLDRGYTF,TGTGCCAGCAGCTTCCTCGATCGTGGCTACACCTTC
TRBD2,TRBJ2-2,16,.,TRBV11-2,CASSLDLAVNTGELFF,TGTGCCAGCAGCTTAGATCTAGCGGTGAACACCGGGGAGCTGTTTTTT
TRBD2,TRBJ2-1,17,.,TRBV11-2,CASSLAFSGRVYNEQFF,TGTGCCAGCAGCTTAGCCTTTAGCGGGAGGGTCTACAATGAGCAGTTCTTC
TRBD2,TRBJ2-3,15,once,TRBV19,CASSERGGSTDTQYF,TGTGCCAGTAGTGAACGGGGGGGTAGCACAGATACGCAGTATTTT